This TCR beta chain came from a study of blood T cell repertoires in COVID-19. Study overall: Acute and convalescent COVID-19 samples came from the United States, Italy and Spain. The analysed material was cDNA or gDNA that came from T cells, B-cell-depleted T cells, or PBMCs.

Germline CDR1 reads SGHNT; CDR2 reads YYREEE (reference sequence). The CDR3 spans 15 residues. V dropped 2 bases and J dropped 2 bases, with 12 bases sitting between them. Under the authors' procedure: Amplifying reference gene primers gave estimates of nucleated cell counts. The method was immunoSEQ multiplex PCR; TCRdb's version includes in-frame clones alone and lacks a portion of them. Clone size and the V and J calls come from that table; the DNA yielded D and trimming. Of about 94,000 clones detected, 75% to 85% appear once; the ten largest clones hold 15% to 20%. V usage is TRBV5-4 and J usage is TRBJ2-3, with TRBD2 as a possible D gene (7 bases). Sample: peripheral blood. This TCR came from a woman older than 75 with acute or convalescent COVID-19. The CDR3 loop reads CASSFRGAYTDTQYF. As DNA, the CDR3 is TGTGCCAGCAGCTTCCGGGGGGCATACACAGATACGCAGTATTTT.